Sequencing of this T cell receptor (beta chain) was carried out in a study of T cells after yellow fever vaccination. This clonotype was detected many times. As TCR cDNA was made by 5'RACE template switching, a universal primer site and UMIs were added. TCRdb re-analysed the 5' RACE reads in MiXCR, keeping a single row per CDR3 protein. Of about 250,000 distinct CDR3 sequences in the sample, roughly 3.5% were seen once. Germline assignment: CDR1 KGHSH and CDR2 LQKENI. The CDR3 loop spans 13 amino acids. Trimming removed 2 bases at V and 1 base at J, with 5 bases between. Sequencing used PBMCs, obtained 15 days after the yellow fever booster vaccination. The V and J genes are TRBV18 and TRBJ1-1; D might be TRBD1 (5 bases). The receptor was isolated from a man younger than 35 who received the YFV17D yellow fever vaccine. CDR3 region: CASSPGANTEAFF. In DNA, the CDR3 is TGTGCCAGCTCACCAGGGGCGAACACTGAAGCTTTCTTT.